Shown below are 32 T cell receptor beta chains from a single sample sequenced in a study of cytomegalovirus exposure and HLA in healthy donors. PCR was performed using 60 Vbeta and 13 Jbeta primers. TCRdb's table, derived via immunoSEQ multiplex PCR, lists solely in-frame clones and lacks some. The sample lists around 130,000 clones, around 80% occurring once. Sequencing used PBMCs. These receptors all come from a boy between 2 and 10 years old in good health and CMV-seronegative.

Remarks on this clone: Because the CDR3 is missing its conserved closing phenylalanine or tryptophan, this is likely a read error. V gene TRBV27 combines with J gene TRBJ1-1, with a tentative D call TRBD1 (5 bases). Germline CDR1 and CDR2: MNHEY and SMNVEV (reference sequence). Between the trimmed V and J ends, which lost 0 bases and 1 base, there was a span of 12 bases. CDR3 length: 16 residues. The CDR3 nucleotides read TGTGCCAGCAGTTTATCCGAAACGACAGCGAACACTGAAGCTTTCTCT. As protein: CASSLSETTANTEAFS.

The CDR3, as DNA: TGTGCCGTCGCGGCGGGTCGTCGCACAGATACGCAGTATTTT. Translated, it gives CAVAAGRRTDTQYF. The chain uses TRBV25-1 and TRBJ2-3, with D possibly being TRBD2 (5 bases). With 11 bases removed from V and 1 base from J, the gap between germline ends came to 16 bases. The CDR3 spans 14 residues. Germline CDR1 is MGHDK and CDR2 is SYGVNS.

The CDR3 coding sequence is TGTGCCAGCAGCTTAGCTCCAGGAAGCTCCTACAATGAGCAGTTCTTC. Translated, it gives CASSLAPGSSYNEQFF. This chain connects TRBV7-2 to TRBJ2-1; the D is unclear. The CDR3 totals 16 residues. Germline V gene lookup returns CDR1 SGHTA and CDR2 FQGNSA. V lost 0 bases and J lost 0, with 9 bases in between.

The chain uses TRBV7-9 and TRBJ1-1; D may be TRBD1 (6 bases). The V end lost 1 base, the J end lost 3 bases, and 9 bases lay between the germline ends. Germline V lookup: CDR1 SEHNR, CDR2 FQNEAQ (reference sequence). CDR3 size: 14 residues. CDR3 bases: TGTGCCAGCAGCTTAGTAGGGGGGGACACTGAAGCTTTCTTT. Translation: CASSLVGGDTEAFF.

The rearrangement uses TRBV21-1 and TRBJ1-5; the D segment call TRBD1 is taken from the table without a DNA check. TRBV21-1 corresponds to a pseudogene. CDR3 length equals 20 residues. CDR3: CASSQRWGDAIGYSNQPQHF. In DNA, the CDR3 is TGTGCCAGCAGCCAAAGATGGGGCGACGCGATAGGATATAGCAATCAGCCCCAGCATTTT.

This sequence joins TRBV27 and TRBJ1-1; D uncertain. This CDR3 comprises 13 residues. Germline CDR1 is MNHEY and CDR2 is SMNVEV (reference sequence). V lost 6 bases and J lost 7, with 15 bases in between. The chain's CDR3 is CASSRRLVGEAFF. The CDR3 bases are TGTGCCAGCAGCCGCAGGTTGGTTGGTGAAGCTTTCTTT.

This chain uses TRBV29-1 with TRBJ2-3, with 12 bases that match TRBD2. CDR1 is SQVTM, CDR2 ANQGSEA, per germline. The CDR3 contains 14 residues. Trimming removed 4 bases from V and 6 bases from J; junction bases left unmatched: 5. In DNA, the CDR3 is TGCAGCGTTGGACTAGCGGGGGTTGAGGATACGCAGTATTTT. This sequence encodes CSVGLAGVEDTQYF.

The rearrangement uses TRBV19 and TRBJ2-7; TRBD1 matches 7 bases. Germline V gene data show CDR1 as LNHDA and CDR2 as SQIVND (reference sequence). V gave up 6 bases and J gave up 4 bases; unmatched junction bases: 3. This CDR3 contains 12 residues. DNA for the CDR3: TGTGCCAGTAGCTTGACAGGGTACGAGCAGTACTTC. Amino acid sequence: CASSLTGYEQYF.

This chain links TRBV11-2 with TRBJ2-1; 11 bases agree with TRBD2. This CDR3 comprises 15 residues. Looked up from germline, CDR1 is SGHAT and CDR2 is FQNNGV. With 5 bases clipped from V and 5 bases from J, the junction kept 5 bases outside the gene matches. CDR3 region: CASSPLAGGNNEQFF. The DNA of the CDR3 is TGTGCCAGCAGCCCCCTAGCGGGGGGAAACAATGAGCAGTTCTTC. The entire variable domain, with the rest obtained from reference TRBV11-2 and TRBJ2-1, is as follows: EAGVAQSPRYKIIEKRQSVAFWCNPISGHATLYWYQQILGQGPKLLIQFQNNGVVDDSQLPKDRFSAERLKGVDSTLKIQPAKLEDSAVYLCASSPLAGGNNEQFFGPGTRLTVL.

The chain recombines TRBV27 with TRBJ1-3; TRBD1 might be the D (6 bases). Trimming took 3 bases from V and 0 from J, leaving 9 bases between them. The V gene's germline CDR1 is MNHEY and CDR2 SMNVEV (reference sequence). This CDR3 is built from 15 residues. The CDR3 nucleotides read TGTGCCAGCAGTTTGAGGGGGTACTCTGGAAACACCATATATTTT. Its protein is CASSLRGYSGNTIYF.

V is TRBV14 and J is TRBJ2-3; 7 positions agree with TRBD2. The CDR3 is 15 amino acids. V was pared by 2 bases and J by 5 bases, with 7 bases of the junction left unmatched. CDR1 is SGHDN and CDR2 is FVKESK in the germline V gene. This chain's CDR3 is CASSQSGAAQDTQYF. The CDR3 bases are TGTGCCAGCAGCCAAAGCGGGGCCGCTCAAGATACGCAGTATTTT.

The chain is built from TRBV5-1 and TRBJ2-5; a weak D match, TRBD2 (6 bases). The CDR3 runs to 14 residues. Germline V CDR1 and CDR2: SGHRS, YFSETQ. V was pared by 1 base and J by 5 bases, with 12 bases between. The CDR3 sequence: CASSLSLAHETQYF. CDR3 nucleotides: TGCGCCAGCAGCTTGTCGCTAGCGCACGAGACCCAGTACTTC.

This chain uses TRBV19 with TRBJ2-1, with D possibly matching TRBD2 (5 bases). Germline loops: CDR1 LNHDA, CDR2 SQIVND (reference sequence). V was pared by 8 bases and J by 0 bases, with 8 bases between. This CDR3 has 13 amino acids. The CDR3 spells CASQGSSYNEQFF. The CDR3 nucleotides read TGTGCCAGTCAAGGGAGCTCCTACAATGAGCAGTTCTTC.

This CDR3 is CASSALAGGRETQYF. The CDR3, as DNA: TGTGCCAGCAGTGCCCTAGCGGGGGGGCGGGAGACCCAGTACTTC. This sequence joins TRBV6-6 and TRBJ2-5; 12 bases align to TRBD2. V dropped 5 bases and J dropped 5; count of bases not matched to a gene: 6. Germline CDR1 is MNHNY and CDR2 is SVGAGI (reference sequence). This CDR3 is built from 15 residues.

The rearrangement uses TRBV2 and TRBJ2-1; 13 bases are a match to TRBD2. CDR3 length equals 14 residues. The V segment lost 8 bases and the J segment 6 bases; nucleotides outside the gene matches: 4. Per germline, CDR1 SNHLY and CDR2 FYNNEI. CDR3 nucleotides: TGTGCCAGCGTGGGACTAGCGGGATCCAATGAGCAGTTCTTC. Translation gives CASVGLAGSNEQFF.

This sequence joins TRBV9 and TRBJ1-2; 8 bases are shared with TRBD1. The V segment lost 3 bases and the J segment 6 bases; nucleotides outside the gene matches: 10. Germline V CDR1 and CDR2: SGDLS, YYNGEE. The CDR3 is made up of 15 amino acids. The CDR3 DNA sequence: TGTGCCAGCAGCGACTTAGGGACAGGCCCGCATGGCTACACCTTC. Its protein product is CASSDLGTGPHGYTF.

A few counts support this clone. The gene calls are TRBV5-1 and TRBJ2-2, with D perhaps TRBD1 (6 bases). Germline CDR1 reads SGHRS; CDR2 reads YFSETQ. V was trimmed by 3 bases and J by 7 bases, leaving 10 bases between them. The CDR3 is 13 residues long. CDR3 protein: CASSWHRDGELFF. CDR3 coding DNA: TGCGCCAGCAGCTGGCACAGGGACGGGGAGCTGTTTTTT.

The chain uses TRBV5-1 and TRBJ1-2; possible D gene TRBD1, 5 bases. From germline, CDR1 is SGHRS and CDR2 YFSETQ. The germline V and J ends were trimmed by 4 bases and 6 bases, with 16 bases remaining between them. The CDR3 spans 14 residues. The CDR3 spells CASSLRQDSHGYTF. The CDR3 nucleotides are TGCGCCAGCAGCCTAAGACAAGACAGCCATGGCTACACCTTC.

This sequence joins TRBV6-6 and TRBJ1-6; 8 positions match TRBD1. CDR3 size: 16 residues. V lost 5 bases and J lost 8; bases outside the gene matches: 11. CDR1 is MNHNY, CDR2 SVGAGI, per germline (reference sequence). CDR3 amino acids: CASSPDGQGSDSPLHF. Here the CDR3 DNA reads TGTGCCAGCAGTCCAGACGGACAGGGTAGTGATTCACCCCTCCACTTT.

The gene calls are TRBV30 and TRBJ1-1; no clear D gene. Trimming took 2 bases from V and 2 from J, leaving 9 bases between them. The CDR3 runs 13 residues. Germline lookup yields CDR1 GTSNPN and CDR2 SVGIG (reference sequence). In DNA form, the CDR3 reads TGTGCCTGGAGTCGGGGAACAAACACTGAAGCTTTCTTT. Protein product: CAWSRGTNTEAFF.

This chain uses TRBV5-4 with TRBJ2-2; D is possibly TRBD1 (6 bases). The CDR3 consists of 15 residues. Germline values: CDR1 SGHNT, CDR2 YYREEE (reference sequence). V lost 4 bases, J lost 4 bases, and 14 bases lay in between. The CDR3 spells CASSPPDRRTGELFF. The DNA of the CDR3 is TGTGCCAGCAGCCCGCCTGACAGGCGCACCGGGGAGCTGTTTTTT.

This rearrangement joins TRBV19 to TRBJ1-5; D remains unclear. The CDR3 loop spans 12 amino acids. V was trimmed by 10 bases and J by 12 bases, leaving 19 bases between them. Germline V CDR1 and CDR2: LNHDA, SQIVND (reference sequence). CDR3 loop: CATRSSAERQHF. In nucleotides, the CDR3 is TGTGCCACTAGATCAAGTGCAGAGCGCCAGCATTTT.

This clone appeared once. V usage is TRBV18 and J usage is TRBJ2-5; the D is unclear. V was pared by 3 bases and J by 9 bases, with 11 bases between. This CDR3 spans 12 amino acids. Germline lookup yields CDR1 KGHSH and CDR2 LQKENI. CDR3 residues: CASSPPYAAQYF. CDR3 DNA: TGTGCCAGCTCACCCCCTTATGCGGCCCAGTACTTC. Combining the CDR3 with reference TRBV18 and TRBJ2-5 gives the whole variable domain NAGVMQNPRHLVRRRGQEARLRCSPMKGHSHVYWYRQLPEEGLKFMVYLQKENIIDESGMPKERFSAEFPKEGPSILRIQQVVRGDSAAYFCASSPPYAAQYFGPGTRLLVL.

The chain carries TRBV5-6 and TRBJ2-4; D is perhaps TRBD2 (5 bases). V lost 4 bases and J 7 bases, leaving 18 bases between the germline ends. Per the germline V gene, CDR1 is SGHDT and CDR2 is YYEEEE. This CDR3 region has 15 residues. CDR3 in DNA: TGTGCCAGCAGCACCTGGACTCACCCGGGGAACATTCAGTACTTC. Translated: CASSTWTHPGNIQYF.

J is TRBJ2-3 and V is TRBV13, with TRBD1 matching 9 bases. The CDR3 has 19 residues. From germline, CDR1 is PRHDT and CDR2 FYEKMQ (reference sequence). V gave up 2 bases and J gave up 1 base; unmatched junction bases: 13. Here the CDR3 reads CASSLRGGTGHAGTDTQYF. In DNA form, the CDR3 reads TGTGCCAGCAGCTTAAGGGGGGGGACAGGGCACGCGGGCACAGATACGCAGTATTTT.

V and J are TRBV7-9 and TRBJ1-5, with 8 bases that match TRBD1. Germline assignment: CDR1 SEHNR and CDR2 FQNEAQ (reference sequence). The CDR3 runs 12 residues. Unmatched junction bases numbered 3, after V lost 5 bases and J lost 9 bases. The CDR3 DNA reads as TGTGCCAGCAGCCCAGGGGGCCCGCCCCAGCATTTT. As protein: CASSPGGPPQHF.

The chain couples TRBV7-9 to TRBJ1-6, with D unclear. V was trimmed by 6 bases and J by 8 bases, leaving 14 bases between them. The CDR3 has 14 amino acids. Looked up from germline, CDR1 is SEHNR and CDR2 is FQNEAQ (reference sequence). CDR3 amino acids: CASRRATADSPLHF. In DNA, the CDR3 is TGTGCCAGCAGGCGGGCCACGGCGGATTCACCCCTCCACTTT.

The chain uses TRBV6-1 and TRBJ1-1, with D uncertain. Trimming removed 0 bases from V and 0 bases from J, with 5 bases in between. The germline V gene has CDR1 MNHNS and CDR2 SASEGT. There are 14 residues in the CDR3. CDR3 sequence reads: CASSEAWLNTEAFF. CDR3 coding DNA: TGTGCCAGCAGTGAAGCATGGCTGAACACTGAAGCTTTCTTT.

The chain recombines TRBV19 with TRBJ2-2; 7 nucleotides align to TRBD1. J lost 0 bases, V lost 9 bases, and 10 bases had no gene match. Germline V gene lookup returns CDR1 LNHDA and CDR2 SQIVND (reference sequence). The CDR3 extends over 16 amino acids. The CDR3 protein is CASYDWDRSNTGELFF. CDR3 in DNA: TGTGCCAGCTATGATTGGGACAGATCGAACACCGGGGAGCTGTTTTTT.

The V call is TRBV7-2, the J call TRBJ1-2; D is possibly TRBD1 (5 bases). This CDR3 spans 14 amino acids. From germline, CDR1 is SGHTA and CDR2 FQGNSA. V gave up 1 base and J gave up 8 bases, with 14 bases separating them. The CDR3 is CASSLEGRVWGYTF. CDR3 DNA sequence: TGTGCCAGCAGCTTAGAGGGCAGGGTATGGGGCTACACCTTC.

The V gene is TRBV4-1, the J gene TRBJ2-1, with TRBD2 matching 12 bases. After removal of 1 base from V and 1 base from J, the junction contained 5 bases not matched to a gene. Germline loops: CDR1 MGHRA, CDR2 YSYEKL. CDR3 length equals 18 residues. The CDR3 DNA reads as TGCGCCAGCAGCCAAGTGCTAGCGGGGGGGCTGTCCTACAATGAGCAGTTCTTC. Translated, it gives CASSQVLAGGLSYNEQFF.

The chain recombines TRBV10-3 with TRBJ2-1, with D hard to call. V lost 3 bases and J 6 bases, leaving 9 bases between the germline ends. Germline CDR1 reads ENHRY; CDR2 reads SYGVKD. There are 13 residues in the CDR3. CDR3 in amino acids: CAISESEPNEQFF. DNA of the CDR3: TGTGCCATCAGTGAAAGTGAGCCCAATGAGCAGTTCTTC.